These T cell receptor beta chains were read from a single sample in a study of CD8 T cells in Susac syndrome. TCRdb processed the immunoSEQ multiplex PCR reads anew with MiXCR; each CDR3 protein has one entry. The sample records fewer than 150,000 distinct CDR3 sequences, 90% to 95% being singletons. Sequencing was performed on CD4+ T cells from PBMCs. The source of these receptors is a human donor in good health. Each CDR3 is given with its conserved first and last residue. Each record gives: V gene, J gene, D gene, clone size, CDR3 protein, CDR3 DNA. The D gene is left open where the match is weak. Expanded clones get a size class; other rows say once, few or many, or leave the size out.

TRBV2	TRBJ2-1	NA	NA	CASSAQSYNEQFF	TGTGCCAGCAGTGCGCAGAGCTACAATGAGCAGTTCTTC
TRBV5-1	TRBJ2-7	NA	few	CASSPTIQGSYEQYF	TGCGCCAGCAGCCCTACCATACAGGGTTCCTACGAGCAGTACTTC
TRBV12-3/TRBV12-4	TRBJ2-2	NA	NA	CATSIALGSGELFF	TGTGCCACTTCCATAGCACTCGGGTCCGGGGAGCTGTTTTTT
TRBV6-5	TRBJ2-3	NA	NA	CASSWTATSTDTQYF	TGTGCCAGCAGCTGGACAGCGACTAGCACAGATACGCAGTATTTT
TRBV29-1	TRBJ2-7	TRBD2	NA	CSVELAGGEQYF	TGCAGCGTTGAATTAGCGGGAGGTGAGCAGTACTTC
TRBV28	TRBJ2-7	NA	few	CASSLVGGTYEQYF	TGTGCCAGCAGTTTGGTGGGAGGAACCTACGAGCAGTACTTC
TRBV28	TRBJ2-1	TRBD2	NA	CASFSGGSRRNEQFF	TGTGCCAGCTTCTCGGGCGGGAGCCGGAGGAATGAGCAGTTCTTC
TRBV7-9	TRBJ2-7	TRBD2	NA	CASSSRGGDLTYEQYF	TGTGCCAGCAGCTCCCGCGGGGGTGATTTAACCTACGAGCAGTACTTC
TRBV4-1	TRBJ1-5	NA	once	CASSLFPGVGQPQHF	TGCGCCAGCAGCCTATTTCCAGGGGTAGGTCAGCCCCAGCATTTT
TRBV7-9	TRBJ2-5	NA	NA	CASSFQTASETQYF	TGTGCCAGCAGCTTCCAGACAGCCTCGGAGACCCAGTACTTC
TRBV21-1	TRBJ2-7	NA	NA	CASSDITLAGGPQEYEQYF	TGTGCCAGCAGCGACATAACACTAGCGGGAGGGCCTCAAGAATACGAGCAGTACTTC
TRBV2	TRBJ2-1	NA	NA	CASSEEAVSYNEQFF	TGTGCCAGCAGTGAAGAGGCGGTTTCCTACAATGAGCAGTTCTTC
TRBV3-1	TRBJ1-3	NA	NA	CASSLGSGHTIYF	TGTGCCAGCAGCCTAGGCAGCGGTCACACCATATATTTT
TRBV7-9	TRBJ1-4	NA	NA	CASSAGTFDLNEKLFF	TGTGCCAGCAGCGCCGGGACTTTTGACCTTAATGAAAAACTGTTTTTT
TRBV12-3/TRBV12-4	TRBJ2-7	TRBD2	NA	CASSLLGASGRHEQYF	TGTGCCAGCAGTTTATTGGGTGCTAGCGGGAGACACGAGCAGTACTTC
TRBV23-1	TRBJ2-5	NA	NA	CASITGHDVVETQYF	TGCGCCAGCATTACGGGCCATGACGTTGTAGAGACCCAGTACTTC
TRBV6-1	TRBJ2-6	NA	few	CASSRTGSSGANVLTF	TGTGCCAGCAGTAGGACTGGAAGCTCTGGGGCCAACGTCCTGACTTTC
TRBV2	TRBJ2-5	NA	NA	CASSQGASAQETQYF	TGTGCCAGCAGCCAAGGGGCTAGCGCGCAAGAGACCCAGTACTTC
TRBV18	TRBJ2-5	NA	NA	CASSPPSLRETQYF	TGTGCCAGCTCACCGCCTAGCCTTCGTGAGACCCAGTACTTC
TRBV28	TRBJ1-5	NA	NA	CASSPRDPRPQHF	TGTGCCAGCAGCCCTCGGGACCCGCGGCCCCAGCATTTT
TRBV4-1	TRBJ1-3	NA	NA	CASSQDPKPGNTIYF	TGCGCCAGCAGCCAAGATCCCAAACCCGGAAACACCATATATTTT
TRBV5-1	TRBJ2-1	NA	NA	CASSFQGETWNEQFF	TGCGCCAGCAGCTTTCAAGGGGAGACCTGGAATGAGCAGTTCTTC
TRBV28	TRBJ2-7	TRBD1	NA	CASSPGDRRGEQYF	TGTGCCAGCAGCCCTGGGGACAGGCGAGGCGAGCAGTACTTC
TRBV7-2	TRBJ1-5	TRBD1	NA	CASSWTGALYSNQPQHF	TGTGCCAGCAGCTGGACAGGAGCCCTTTATAGCAATCAGCCCCAGCATTTT
TRBV18	TRBJ2-2	NA	NA	CASSPRGALESGELFF	TGTGCCAGCTCACCAAGGGGGGCGCTGGAGTCCGGGGAGCTGTTTTTT
TRBV15	TRBJ2-2	NA	NA	CATSRQRNTGELFF	TGTGCCACCAGCCGGCAGAGAAACACCGGGGAGCTGTTTTTT
TRBV5-1	TRBJ2-6	NA	few	CASSPISGANVLTF	TGCGCCAGCAGCCCCATCTCTGGGGCCAACGTCCTGACTTTC
TRBV29-1	TRBJ2-5	NA	NA	CSVAGGQRETQYF	TGCAGCGTTGCCGGGGGACAGAGAGAGACCCAGTACTTC
TRBV18	TRBJ2-7	NA	NA	CASSPESSEQYF	TGTGCCAGCTCACCAGAGTCAAGTGAGCAGTACTTC
TRBV19	TRBJ1-2	TRBD1	NA	CASSTTRDSNYGYTF	TGTGCCAGTAGTACCACTCGGGACAGTAACTATGGCTACACCTTC
TRBV5-1	TRBJ2-1	TRBD2	NA	CASSLGLAGILGYNEQFF	TGCGCCAGCAGCTTGGGACTAGCGGGAATTCTGGGCTACAATGAGCAGTTCTTC
TRBV28	TRBJ1-5	TRBD1	NA	CASSWTGAGQPQHF	TGTGCCAGCAGTTGGACAGGTGCGGGCCAGCCCCAGCATTTT
TRBV2	TRBJ1-4	NA	NA	CASRDVSTNEKLFF	TGTGCCTCCCGGGACGTCTCAACTAATGAAAAACTGTTTTTT
TRBV5-1	TRBJ2-5	TRBD1	NA	CASSPGTGLVQETQYF	TGCGCCAGCAGCCCCGGGACAGGGTTGGTCCAAGAGACCCAGTACTTC
TRBV7-2	TRBJ2-1	NA	few	CASSLVNEQFF	TGTGCCAGCAGCTTAGTTAATGAGCAGTTCTTC
TRBV29-1	TRBJ2-1	TRBD2	NA	CSVTSGGEQFF	TGCAGCGTGACTAGCGGGGGTGAGCAGTTCTTC
TRBV18	TRBJ1-2	NA	NA	CASSPPNRDGYTF	TGTGCCAGCTCACCACCGAACAGGGATGGCTACACCTTC